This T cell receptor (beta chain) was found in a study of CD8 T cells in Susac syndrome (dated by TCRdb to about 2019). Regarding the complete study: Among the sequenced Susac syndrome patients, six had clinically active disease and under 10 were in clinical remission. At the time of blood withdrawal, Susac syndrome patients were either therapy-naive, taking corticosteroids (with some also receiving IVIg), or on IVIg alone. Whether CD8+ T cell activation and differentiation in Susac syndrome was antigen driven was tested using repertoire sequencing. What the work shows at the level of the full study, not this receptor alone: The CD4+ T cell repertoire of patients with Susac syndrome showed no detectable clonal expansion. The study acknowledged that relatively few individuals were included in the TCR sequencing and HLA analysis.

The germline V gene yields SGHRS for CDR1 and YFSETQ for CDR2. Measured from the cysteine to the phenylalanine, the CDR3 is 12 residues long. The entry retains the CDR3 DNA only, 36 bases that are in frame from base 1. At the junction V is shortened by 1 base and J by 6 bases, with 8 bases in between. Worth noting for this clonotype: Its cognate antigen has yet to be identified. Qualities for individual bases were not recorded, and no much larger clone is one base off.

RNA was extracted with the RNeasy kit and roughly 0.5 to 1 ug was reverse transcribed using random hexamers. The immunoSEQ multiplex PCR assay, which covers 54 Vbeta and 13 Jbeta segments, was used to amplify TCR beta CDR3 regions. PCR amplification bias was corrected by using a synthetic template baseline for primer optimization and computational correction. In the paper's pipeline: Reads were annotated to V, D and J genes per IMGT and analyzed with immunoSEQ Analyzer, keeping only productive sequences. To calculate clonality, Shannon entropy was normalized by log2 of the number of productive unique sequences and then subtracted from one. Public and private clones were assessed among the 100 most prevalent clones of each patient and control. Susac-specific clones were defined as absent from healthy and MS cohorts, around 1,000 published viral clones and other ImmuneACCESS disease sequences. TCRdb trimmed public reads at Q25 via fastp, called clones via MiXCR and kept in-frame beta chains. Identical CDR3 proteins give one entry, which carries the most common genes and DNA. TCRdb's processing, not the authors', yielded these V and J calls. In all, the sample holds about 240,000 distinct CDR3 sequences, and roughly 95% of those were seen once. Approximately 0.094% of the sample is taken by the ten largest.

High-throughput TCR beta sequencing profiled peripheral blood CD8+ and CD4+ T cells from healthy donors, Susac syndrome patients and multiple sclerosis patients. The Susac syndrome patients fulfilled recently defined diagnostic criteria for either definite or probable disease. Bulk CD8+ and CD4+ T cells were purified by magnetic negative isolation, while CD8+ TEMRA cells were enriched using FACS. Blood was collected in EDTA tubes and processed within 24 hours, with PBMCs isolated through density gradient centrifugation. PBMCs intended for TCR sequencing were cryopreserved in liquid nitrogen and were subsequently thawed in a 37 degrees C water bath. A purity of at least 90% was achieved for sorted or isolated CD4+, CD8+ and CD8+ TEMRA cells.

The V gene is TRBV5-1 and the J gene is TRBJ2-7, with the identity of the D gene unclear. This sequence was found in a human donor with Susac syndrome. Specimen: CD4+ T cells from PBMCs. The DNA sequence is TGCGCCAGCAGCTTGTATCACTCCGAGCAGTACTTC. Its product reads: CASSLYHSEQYF.